This T cell receptor beta chain emerged from a study of identical twins. Notes on this clonotype: What it binds is not known.

CDR3 length: 12 residues. Between the trimmed V and J ends, which lost 5 bases and 0 bases, there was a span of 8 bases. Per the germline V gene, CDR1 is SQVTM and CDR2 is ANQGSEA. General observations from the study: Fewer insertions characterized abundant cord blood beta clonotypes, whereas memory repertoires showed none.

Template switching added a universal primer site, and cDNA bore unique molecular identifiers. TCRdb recomputed calls from the 5' RACE reads with MiXCR, one row per CDR3 protein. Of roughly 700,000 distinct CDR3 sequences listed, over 8.5% were seen once; the top ten hold around 0.98%. The same specimen was also included in a second study, on yellow fever vaccine responses in identical twins.

This receptor was taken from a woman between 18 and 29 years old in good health. The genes are TRBV29-1 and TRBJ2-7; D is undetermined. The sequenced material came from PBMCs. The CDR3: CSVLGSSYEQYF. In DNA form, the CDR3 reads TGCAGCGTTTTAGGTAGCTCCTACGAGCAGTACTTC.